These T cell receptor beta chains were read from a single sample in a study of cytomegalovirus exposure and HLA in healthy donors. The repertoire was sequenced with immunoSEQ multiplex PCR; TCRdb's copy has only in-frame clones and lacks some. The data hold 100,000 or so clones, with 69% observed a single time. Sequenced sample: PBMCs. These receptors originate from a man under 40 in good health and CMV-seronegative. Each CDR3 is given with its conserved first and last residue. D genes are given only for firm matches. The size of a clone is reported for some rows only, either as once, few or many, or as a class for expanded clones.

CDR3 DNA,CDR3 protein,D gene,V gene,J gene,clone size
TGTGCCAGCAGCGCCGGGACAGGGGGCACAGATACGCAGTATTTT,CASSAGTGGTDTQYF,TRBD1,TRBV5-6,TRBJ2-3,NA
TGTGCCAGCAGTGTTGGCAAATACACCGGGGAGCTGTTTTTT,CASSVGKYTGELFF,NA,TRBV25-1,TRBJ2-2,NA
TGTGCCAGCAGTCTAGGGTCTAGCGGTCCGGGGGAGACCCAGTACTTC,CASSLGSSGPGETQYF,TRBD2,TRBV7-6,TRBJ2-5,NA
TGTGCCAGCAGCTTAACCGGGAGCGCGAACACCGGGGAGCTGTTTTTT,CASSLTGSANTGELFF,NA,TRBV7-6,TRBJ2-2,NA
TGTGCCAGCAGCCAGGGACTGGGGTATGGCTACACCTTC,CASSQGLGYGYTF,NA,TRBV14,TRBJ1-2,NA
TGTGCCAGCAGCCCGAGGGGGGGGTCGTACGAGCAGTACTTC,CASSPRGGSYEQYF,NA,TRBV14,TRBJ2-7,NA
TGTGCCAGCAGCTTAAGGGGGTCCGCGAACACCGGGGAGCTGTTTTTT,CASSLRGSANTGELFF,NA,TRBV11-1,TRBJ2-2,NA
TGTGCCAGCAGTTTCACCCCGGGACAGTTGAGCTCTGGGGCCAACGTCCTGACTTTC,CASSFTPGQLSSGANVLTF,TRBD1,TRBV27,TRBJ2-6,few
TGCGCCAGCAGCCAAGAATGGGCACAGGGGTCTGGCTACACCTTC,CASSQEWAQGSGYTF,TRBD1,TRBV4-3,TRBJ1-2,NA
TGTGCCAGCAGCTTAATGCGGGAGGGCCGGGAGACCCAGTACTTC,CASSLMREGRETQYF,TRBD2,TRBV13,TRBJ2-5,NA
TGCGCCAGCAGCTTGGACCCGGACAATGAGCAGTTCTTC,CASSLDPDNEQFF,NA,TRBV5-1,TRBJ2-1,few
TGTGCCAGCAGGGGACACATGTCAACTAATGAAAAACTGTTTTTT,CASRGHMSTNEKLFF,NA,TRBV2,TRBJ1-4,NA
TGTGCCAGTACTATCGCTGGAGGGAAGGGGCATGGCTACACCTTC,CASTIAGGKGHGYTF,NA,TRBV19,TRBJ1-2,NA
TGTGCCAGCAGCAGGTTGCCCCCGGGACTAGCGGGTCTCGATGAGCAGTTCTTC,CASSRLPPGLAGLDEQFF,TRBD2,TRBV7-2,TRBJ2-1,once
TGTGCCAGCAGCCCAGGGACTAGCGGGGCAGATACGCAGTATTTT,CASSPGTSGADTQYF,TRBD2,TRBV7-2,TRBJ2-3,NA
TGTGCCAGCAGCTCGCCCGACAGGGCCACTGAAGCTTTCTTT,CASSSPDRATEAFF,TRBD1,TRBV5-4,TRBJ1-1,few
TGCGCCAGCAGCCTTGAGGCGCAGGGAATGCTCGATGAGCAGTTCTTC,CASSLEAQGMLDEQFF,NA,TRBV5-1,TRBJ2-1,NA
TGTGCCAGCAGCGTAGCTTGGGTAGCGGGAGCGAGTGAGCAGTTCTTC,CASSVAWVAGASEQFF,TRBD2,TRBV9,TRBJ2-1,NA
TGTGCCTGGAGGCGAACAGGGGGGATGAACACTGAAGCTTTCTTT,CAWRRTGGMNTEAFF,TRBD1,TRBV30,TRBJ1-1,NA
TGTGCCTGGAGTGTATCGAGCGGGGTCTTCGACGAGCAGTACTTC,CAWSVSSGVFDEQYF,TRBD2,TRBV30,TRBJ2-7,NA
TGTGCCAGCAGCCAAGGCAGGGGCGGCTACACCTTC,CASSQGRGGYTF,NA,TRBV14,TRBJ1-2,NA
TGTGCCAGCAGTGCCGGACTAGGGATCAATCAGCCCCAGCATTTT,CASSAGLGINQPQHF,NA,TRBV6-5,TRBJ1-5,NA
TGTGCCAGCAGTCCTCAGGGTCGAGAGACCCAGTACTTC,CASSPQGRETQYF,NA,TRBV27,TRBJ2-5,NA
TGTGCCACCAGCAGAACCGGGACAAAGAACACCGGGGAGCTGTTTTTT,CATSRTGTKNTGELFF,NA,TRBV15,TRBJ2-2,NA
TGTGCCAGCAGCTTAGGCGACAGTAGCCAAGAGACCCAGTACTTC,CASSLGDSSQETQYF,NA,TRBV11-3,TRBJ2-5,few
TGTGCCAGCACCATGACAGGAGTCGATCAGCCCCAGCATTTT,CASTMTGVDQPQHF,NA,TRBV21-1,TRBJ1-5,NA
TGCGCCAGCAGCCATGCGGGACAGGGGAGCTATGGCTACACCTTC,CASSHAGQGSYGYTF,TRBD1,TRBV4-3,TRBJ1-2,NA
TGTGCTAGCAGCCCCGGGACTAGCGGGGGCGAGCAGTACTTC,CASSPGTSGGEQYF,TRBD2,TRBV7-7,TRBJ2-7,NA
TGTGCCAGCAGCCAAGATCGCGGGAGGATCACAGATACGCAGTATTTT,CASSQDRGRITDTQYF,TRBD2,TRBV4-2,TRBJ2-3,NA
TGTGCCAGCTCATCCACTAGCGGGAGGGCCGTTCGACCCTACGAGCAGTACTTC,CASSSTSGRAVRPYEQYF,TRBD2,TRBV18,TRBJ2-7,NA
TGTGCCAGCAGGAGGGCCAATGATGAGACCCAGTACTTC,CASRRANDETQYF,NA,TRBV13,TRBJ2-5,NA
TGTGCCAGCAGCCCATTAGCGGGAGTTGTAGAGACCCAGTACTTC,CASSPLAGVVETQYF,TRBD2,TRBV7-2,TRBJ2-5,NA
TGTGCCAGCAGTCGTCGGGACTCCAACACCGGGGAGCTGTTTTTT,CASSRRDSNTGELFF,NA,TRBV28,TRBJ2-2,NA
TGCGCCAGCAGCTTGGCTGGGGGGGAGACCCAGTACTTC,CASSLAGGETQYF,NA,TRBV5-1,TRBJ2-5,once
TGTGCCAGCACCCCGGGACAGGTGTTTACTGAAGCTTTCTTT,CASTPGQVFTEAFF,TRBD1,TRBV28,TRBJ1-1,NA
TGTGCCAGCAGTGAAACGGCTGAAGCTTTCTTT,CASSETAEAFF,NA,TRBV2,TRBJ1-1,NA
TGTGCCAGCAGCTTAGAACACAGGGGTCCTAATGAAAAACTGTTTTTT,CASSLEHRGPNEKLFF,TRBD1,TRBV7-8,TRBJ1-4,NA
TGCGCCAGCAGCCAAGATAGACAGGGGTTTCGACCGAATGAAAAACTGTTTTTT,CASSQDRQGFRPNEKLFF,TRBD1,TRBV4-3,TRBJ1-4,NA
TGTGCCAGCAGCTTAAGGGAAGAGGCAGGGGTCGACCCTTCTAACTATGGCTACACCTTC,CASSLREEAGVDPSNYGYTF,NA,TRBV7-3,TRBJ1-2,NA
TGTGCCAGTAGACTTAGGACAGGGTTAAGGACTGAAGCTTTCTTT,CASRLRTGLRTEAFF,TRBD1,TRBV19,TRBJ1-1,NA
TGTGCCAGCGGTACATCTTCCTACGAGCAGTACTTC,CASGTSSYEQYF,NA,TRBV27,TRBJ2-7,NA
TGTGCCAGCAGTGTTGGGCCAGCCCGCACAGATACGCAGTATTTT,CASSVGPARTDTQYF,NA,TRBV2,TRBJ2-3,NA
TGTGCCAGCAGTTACACAGGTTTAACCTACGAGCAGTACTTC,CASSYTGLTYEQYF,NA,TRBV6-5,TRBJ2-7,once
TGTGCCAGCAGCTATCCGGGAAAAGGGTACGAGCAGTACTTC,CASSYPGKGYEQYF,NA,TRBV6-5,TRBJ2-7,once
TGTGCTAGCTCAACCGGGACAGGGGGAACAGAGACCCAGTACTTC,CASSTGTGGTETQYF,TRBD1,TRBV18,TRBJ2-5,NA
TGCGCCAGCAGCTTGGGCTATTACGAGCAGTACTTC,CASSLGYYEQYF,NA,TRBV5-1,TRBJ2-7,NA
TGTGCCTGGAGTGGAGGGCAGGGGACAGGGTCCTACAATGAGCAGTTCTTC,CAWSGGQGTGSYNEQFF,TRBD1,TRBV30,TRBJ2-1,NA
TGTGCCAGTAGCAAAAACCTGGCTGGCACAGATACGCAGTATTTT,CASSKNLAGTDTQYF,NA,TRBV19,TRBJ2-3,NA
TGTGCCAGCAGCCCCTCGGGCACAGATACGCAGTATTTT,CASSPSGTDTQYF,NA,TRBV7-3,TRBJ2-3,NA
TGTGCCAGCAGCGTAGATAGGAGGGAGGGCTACAATGAGCAGTTCTTC,CASSVDRREGYNEQFF,TRBD2,TRBV9,TRBJ2-1,NA
TGCAGTGCTAGTGGAGGGTACGAGCAGTACTTC,CSASGGYEQYF,NA,TRBV20-1,TRBJ2-7,NA